This T cell receptor (beta chain) was profiled in a study of blood T cell repertoires in COVID-19. For the study at large: The United States, Italy and Spain provided the acute and convalescent COVID-19 samples.

V was trimmed by 4 bases and J by 0 bases, leaving 16 bases between them. This CDR3 contains 17 residues. Germline V CDR1 and CDR2: LNHDA, SQIVND (reference sequence). How the authors handled the data: Cell counts per sample came from amplifying reference gene primers. Profiling relied on immunoSEQ multiplex PCR, and the TCRdb table lists in-frame clones only, not all of them. V and J calls and clone size are those listed in that table; D and trimming were worked out from the DNA. Seen here are 410,000 or so clones, around 86% observed once, and the top ten hold under 1.5%. The sequence was obtained from a woman aged 30 to 39 with active or convalescent COVID-19. This chain links TRBV19 with TRBJ1-3, with unresolved D. The sequenced sample consisted of peripheral blood. CDR3 amino acids: CASSTRSYFNSGNTIYF. The CDR3 DNA is TGTGCCAGTAGTACCCGGTCGTACTTCAACTCTGGAAACACCATATATTTT.